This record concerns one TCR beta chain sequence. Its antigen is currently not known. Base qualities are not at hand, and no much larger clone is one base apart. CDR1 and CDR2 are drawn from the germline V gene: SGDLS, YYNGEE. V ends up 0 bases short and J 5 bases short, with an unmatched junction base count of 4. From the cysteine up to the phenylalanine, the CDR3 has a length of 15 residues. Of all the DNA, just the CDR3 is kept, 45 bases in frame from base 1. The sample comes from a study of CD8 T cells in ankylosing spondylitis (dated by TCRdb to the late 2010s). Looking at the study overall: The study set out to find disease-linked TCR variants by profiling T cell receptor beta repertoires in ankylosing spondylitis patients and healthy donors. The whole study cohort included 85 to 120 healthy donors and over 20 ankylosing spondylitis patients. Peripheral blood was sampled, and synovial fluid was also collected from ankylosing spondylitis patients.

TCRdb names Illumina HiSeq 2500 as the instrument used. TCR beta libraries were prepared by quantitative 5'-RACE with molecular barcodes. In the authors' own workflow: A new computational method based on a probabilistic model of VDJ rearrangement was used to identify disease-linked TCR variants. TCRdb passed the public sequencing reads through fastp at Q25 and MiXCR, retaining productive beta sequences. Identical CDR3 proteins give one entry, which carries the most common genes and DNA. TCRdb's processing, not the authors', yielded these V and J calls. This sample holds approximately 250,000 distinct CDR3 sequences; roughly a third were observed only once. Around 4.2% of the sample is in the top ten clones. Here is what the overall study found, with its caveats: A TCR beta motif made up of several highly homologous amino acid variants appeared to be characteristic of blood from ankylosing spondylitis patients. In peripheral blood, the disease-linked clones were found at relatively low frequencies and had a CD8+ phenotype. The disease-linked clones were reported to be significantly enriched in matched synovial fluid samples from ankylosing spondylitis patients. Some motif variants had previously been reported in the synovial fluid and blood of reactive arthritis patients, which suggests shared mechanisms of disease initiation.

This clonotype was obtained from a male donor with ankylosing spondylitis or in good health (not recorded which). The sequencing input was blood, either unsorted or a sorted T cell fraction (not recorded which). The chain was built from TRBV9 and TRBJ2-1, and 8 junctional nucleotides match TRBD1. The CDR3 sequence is CASSVVGTGHNEQFF. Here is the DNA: TGTGCCAGCAGCGTAGTCGGGACAGGACACAATGAGCAGTTCTTC. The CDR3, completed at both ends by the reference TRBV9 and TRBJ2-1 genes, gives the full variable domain DSGVTQTPKHLITATGQRVTLRCSPRSGDLSVYWYQQSLDQGLQFLIQYYNGEERAKGNILERFSAQQFPDLHSELNLSSLELGDSALYFCASSVVGTGHNEQFFGPGTRLTVL.